One T cell receptor (beta chain) is described in this entry. Antigen: not known. The data belong to a study of blood T cells in healthy people across ages. Study conclusions and caveats: As age increased, TCR beta diversity per million T cells fell in a roughly linear fashion.

The use of a sample-barcoded 5' primer and a J-beta primer mix characterized a second PCR of about 7 to 12 cycles. A template-switch adaptor with 12 random nucleotides tagged each cDNA molecule. TCRdb used MiXCR to reprocess the 5' RACE reads, holding one entry per CDR3 protein. The profile covers 800,000 or so distinct CDR3 sequences, with approximately 67% appearing a single time and 28% taken by the ten largest. The J segment lost 2 bases and the V segment lost 2 bases, leaving 9 bases of the junction unmatched. The CDR3 consists of 18 residues. CDR1 is DFQATT and CDR2 is SNEGSKA in the germline V gene (reference sequence).

The origin of this receptor is a man younger than 45 in good health. The chain carries TRBV20-1 and TRBJ2-2, with 12 bases identical to TRBD2. Sequenced sample: blood. The CDR3 DNA follows: TGCAGTGCTAGAAACCCAGCTAGCGGGGGGGTAAACACCGGGGAGCTGTTTTTT. Amino acid sequence: CSARNPASGGVNTGELFF.